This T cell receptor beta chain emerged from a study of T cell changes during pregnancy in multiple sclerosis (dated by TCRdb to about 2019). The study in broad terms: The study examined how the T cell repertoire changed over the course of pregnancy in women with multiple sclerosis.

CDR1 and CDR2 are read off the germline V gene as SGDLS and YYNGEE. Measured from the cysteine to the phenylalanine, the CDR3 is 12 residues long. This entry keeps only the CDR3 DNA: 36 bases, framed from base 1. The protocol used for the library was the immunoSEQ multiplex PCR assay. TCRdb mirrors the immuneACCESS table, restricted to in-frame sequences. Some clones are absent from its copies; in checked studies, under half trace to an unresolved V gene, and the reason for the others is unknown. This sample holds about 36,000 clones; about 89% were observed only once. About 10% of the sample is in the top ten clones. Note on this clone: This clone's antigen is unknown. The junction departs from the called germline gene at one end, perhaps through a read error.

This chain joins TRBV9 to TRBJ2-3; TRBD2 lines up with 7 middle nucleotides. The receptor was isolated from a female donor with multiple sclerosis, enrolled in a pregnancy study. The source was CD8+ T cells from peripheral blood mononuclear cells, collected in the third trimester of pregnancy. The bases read TGTGCCAGCAGCGCCCCAGGAGCGGGGTACTTTTTT. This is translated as CASSAPGAGYFF.